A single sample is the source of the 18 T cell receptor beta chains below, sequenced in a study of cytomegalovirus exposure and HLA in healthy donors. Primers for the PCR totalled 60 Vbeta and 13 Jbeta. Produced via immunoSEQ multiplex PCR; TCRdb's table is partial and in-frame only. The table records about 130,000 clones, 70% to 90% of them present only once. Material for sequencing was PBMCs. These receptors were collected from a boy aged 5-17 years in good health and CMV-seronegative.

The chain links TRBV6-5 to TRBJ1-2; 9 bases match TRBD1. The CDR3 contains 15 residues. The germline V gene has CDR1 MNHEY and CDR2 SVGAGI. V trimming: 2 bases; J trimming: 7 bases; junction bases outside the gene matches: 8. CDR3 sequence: CASSYRGTGSAGYTF. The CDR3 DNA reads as TGTGCCAGCAGTTACCGCGGGACAGGGAGTGCTGGCTACACCTTC.

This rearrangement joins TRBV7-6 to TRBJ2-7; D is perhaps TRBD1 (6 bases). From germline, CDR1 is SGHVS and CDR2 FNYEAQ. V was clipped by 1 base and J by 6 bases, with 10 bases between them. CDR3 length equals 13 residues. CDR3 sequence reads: CASSLGDKGEQYF. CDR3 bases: TGTGCCAGCAGCTTAGGGGACAAGGGCGAGCAGTACTTC. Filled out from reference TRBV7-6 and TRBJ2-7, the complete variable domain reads GAGVSQSPRYKVTKRGQDVALRCDPISGHVSLYWYRQALGQGPEFLTYFNYEAQQDKSGLPNDRFSAERPEGSISTLTIQRTEQRDSAMYRCASSLGDKGEQYFGPGTRLTVT.

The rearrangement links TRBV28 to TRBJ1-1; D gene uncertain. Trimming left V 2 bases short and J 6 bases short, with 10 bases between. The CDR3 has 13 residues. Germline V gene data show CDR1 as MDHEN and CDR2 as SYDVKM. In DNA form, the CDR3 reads TGTGCCAGCAGTTTAACGTGGCAACCTGAAGCTTTCTTT. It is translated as CASSLTWQPEAFF.

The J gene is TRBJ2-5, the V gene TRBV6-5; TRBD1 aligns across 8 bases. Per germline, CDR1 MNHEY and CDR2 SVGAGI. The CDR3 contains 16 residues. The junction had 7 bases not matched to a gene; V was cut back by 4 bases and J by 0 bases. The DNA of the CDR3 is TGTGCCAGCAGTTCCATCGACAGGGGTTACCAAGAGACCCAGTACTTC. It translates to CASSSIDRGYQETQYF.

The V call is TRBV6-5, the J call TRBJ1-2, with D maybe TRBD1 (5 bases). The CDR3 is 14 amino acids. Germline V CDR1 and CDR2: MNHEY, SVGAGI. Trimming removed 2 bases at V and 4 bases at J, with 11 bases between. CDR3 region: CASSYAGQGYGYTF. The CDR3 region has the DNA TGTGCCAGCAGTTACGCTGGGCAGGGCTATGGCTACACCTTC.

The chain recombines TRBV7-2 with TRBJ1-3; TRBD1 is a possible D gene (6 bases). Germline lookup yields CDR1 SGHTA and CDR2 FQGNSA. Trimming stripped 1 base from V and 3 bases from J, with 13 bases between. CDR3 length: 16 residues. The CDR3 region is CASSLGAGAFGNTIYF. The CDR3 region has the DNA TGTGCCAGCAGCTTAGGTGCGGGGGCTTTTGGAAACACCATATATTTT.

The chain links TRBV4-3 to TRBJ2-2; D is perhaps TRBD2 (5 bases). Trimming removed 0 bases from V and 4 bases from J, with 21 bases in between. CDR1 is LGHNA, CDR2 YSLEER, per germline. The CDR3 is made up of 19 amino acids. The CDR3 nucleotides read TGCGCCAGCAGCCAAGATCTCCCGGGATCCCAGAGGGTCACCGGGGAGCTGTTTTTT. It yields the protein CASSQDLPGSQRVTGELFF.

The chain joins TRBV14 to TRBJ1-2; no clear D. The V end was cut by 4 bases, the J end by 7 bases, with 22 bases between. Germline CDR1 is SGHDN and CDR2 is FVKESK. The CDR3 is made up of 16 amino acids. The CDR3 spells CASSRVHWAGLGGYTF. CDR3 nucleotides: TGTGCCAGCAGCCGCGTCCACTGGGCGGGTTTAGGTGGCTACACCTTC. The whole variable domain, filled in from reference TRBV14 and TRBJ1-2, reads EAGVTQFPSHSVIEKGQTVTLRCDPISGHDNLYWYRRVMGKEIKFLLHFVKESKQDESGMPNNRFLAERTGGTYSTLKVQPAELEDSGVYFCASSRVHWAGLGGYTFGSGTRLTVV.

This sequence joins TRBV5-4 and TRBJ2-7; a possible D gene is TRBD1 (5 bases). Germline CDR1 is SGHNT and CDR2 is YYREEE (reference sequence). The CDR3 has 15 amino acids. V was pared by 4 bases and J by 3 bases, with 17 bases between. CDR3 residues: CASSTNSQGSYEQYF. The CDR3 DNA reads TGTGCCAGCAGCACAAACTCGCAGGGTAGCTACGAGCAGTACTTC.

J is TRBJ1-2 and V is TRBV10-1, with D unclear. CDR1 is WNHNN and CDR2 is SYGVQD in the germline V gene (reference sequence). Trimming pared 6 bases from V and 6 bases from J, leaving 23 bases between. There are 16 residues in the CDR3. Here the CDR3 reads CASSGGKGPRVNGYTF. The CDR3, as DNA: TGCGCCAGCAGCGGAGGTAAGGGCCCCAGAGTTAATGGCTACACCTTC.

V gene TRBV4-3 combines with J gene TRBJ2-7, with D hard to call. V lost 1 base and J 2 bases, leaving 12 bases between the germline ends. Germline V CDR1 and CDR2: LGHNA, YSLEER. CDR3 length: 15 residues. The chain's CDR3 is CASSQGRLGTYEQYF. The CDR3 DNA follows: TGCGCCAGCAGCCAAGGGAGACTGGGTACCTACGAGCAGTACTTC.

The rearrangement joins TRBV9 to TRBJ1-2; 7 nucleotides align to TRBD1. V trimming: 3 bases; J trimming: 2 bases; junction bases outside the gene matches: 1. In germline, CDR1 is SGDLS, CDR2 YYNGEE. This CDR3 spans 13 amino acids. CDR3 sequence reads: CASSGGQNYGYTF. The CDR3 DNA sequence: TGTGCCAGCAGCGGGGGACAGAACTATGGCTACACCTTC. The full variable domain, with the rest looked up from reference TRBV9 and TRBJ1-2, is DSGVTQTPKHLITATGQRVTLRCSPRSGDLSVYWYQQSLDQGLQFLIQYYNGEERAKGNILERFSAQQFPDLHSELNLSSLELGDSALYFCASSGGQNYGYTFGSGTRLTVV.

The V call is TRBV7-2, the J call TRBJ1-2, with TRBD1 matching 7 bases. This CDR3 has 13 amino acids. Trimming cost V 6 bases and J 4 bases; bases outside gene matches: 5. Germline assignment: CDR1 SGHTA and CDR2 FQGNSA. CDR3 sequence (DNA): TGTGCCAGCAGACCTAGGACAGGCTATGGCTACACCTTC. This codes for CASRPRTGYGYTF.

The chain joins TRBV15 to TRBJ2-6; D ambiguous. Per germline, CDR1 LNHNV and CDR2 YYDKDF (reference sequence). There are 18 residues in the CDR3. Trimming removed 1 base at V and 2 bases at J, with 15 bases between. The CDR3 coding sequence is TGTGCCACCAGCAGAGCCCTACCGGGTCTAACTGGGGCCAACGTCCTGACTTTC. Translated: CATSRALPGLTGANVLTF.

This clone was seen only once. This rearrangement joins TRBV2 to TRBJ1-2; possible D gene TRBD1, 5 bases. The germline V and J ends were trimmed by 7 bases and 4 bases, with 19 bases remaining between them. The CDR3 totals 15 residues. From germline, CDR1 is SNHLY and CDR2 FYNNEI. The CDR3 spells CASTKGLGEGYGYTF. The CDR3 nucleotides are TGTGCCAGCACCAAGGGTTTGGGGGAGGGCTATGGCTACACCTTC.

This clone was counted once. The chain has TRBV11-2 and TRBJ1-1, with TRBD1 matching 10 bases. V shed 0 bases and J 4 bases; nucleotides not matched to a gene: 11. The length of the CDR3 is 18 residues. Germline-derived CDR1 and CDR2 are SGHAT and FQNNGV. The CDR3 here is CASSLERTGGPTGTEAFF. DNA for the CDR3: TGTGCCAGCAGCTTAGAGAGGACAGGGGGACCCACGGGCACTGAAGCTTTCTTT. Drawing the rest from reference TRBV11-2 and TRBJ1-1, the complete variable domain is EAGVAQSPRYKIIEKRQSVAFWCNPISGHATLYWYQQILGQGPKLLIQFQNNGVVDDSQLPKDRFSAERLKGVDSTLKIQPAKLEDSAVYLCASSLERTGGPTGTEAFFGQGTRLTVV.

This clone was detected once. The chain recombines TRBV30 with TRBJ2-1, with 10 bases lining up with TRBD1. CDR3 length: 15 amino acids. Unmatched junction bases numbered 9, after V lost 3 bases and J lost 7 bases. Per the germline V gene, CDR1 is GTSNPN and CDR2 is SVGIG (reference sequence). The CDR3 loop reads CAWRNRDRGGNEQFF. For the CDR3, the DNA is TGTGCCTGGAGGAACCGGGACAGGGGAGGGAATGAGCAGTTCTTC.

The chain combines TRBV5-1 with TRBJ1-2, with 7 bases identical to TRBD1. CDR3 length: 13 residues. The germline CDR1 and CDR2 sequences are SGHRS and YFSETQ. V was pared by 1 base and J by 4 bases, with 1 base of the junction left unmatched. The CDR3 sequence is CASSLSGGYGYTF. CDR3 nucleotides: TGCGCCAGCAGCTTGTCAGGGGGCTATGGCTACACCTTC. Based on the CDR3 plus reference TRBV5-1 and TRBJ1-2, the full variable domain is KAGVTQTPRYLIKTRGQQVTLSCSPISGHRSVSWYQQTPGQGLQFLFEYFSETQRNKGNFPGRFSGRQFSNSRSEMNVSTLELGDSALYLCASSLSGGYGYTFGSGTRLTVV.